The 14 T cell receptor beta chains presented below share a single source sample, sequenced in a study of T cells in Graves' hyperthyroidism and ophthalmopathy. From RNA transcripts, TCR beta CDR3 regions were amplified. In the first-round RT-PCR of the TCR CDR3, the HTBI primer set was used. TCRdb fed the multiplex PCR reads into MiXCR, producing one record per CDR3 protein. The table includes over 250,000 distinct CDR3 sequences, 22% detected once. Sequencing input: blood. The receptor source for this set is a young man with Graves' ophthalmopathy.

This clonotype was observed many times. V usage is TRBV28 and J usage is TRBJ1-1, with D perhaps matching TRBD1 (6 bases). CDR3 length equals 17 residues. Deletions cut 4 bases from V and 10 bases from J, with 28 bases between. Germline-derived CDR1 and CDR2 are MDHEN and SYDVKM. The CDR3 DNA sequence: TGTGCCAGCAGTTCCCACCCCGGGACATCCACGGGAGAAGGAGCTTTCTTT. Translating it yields CASSSHPGTSTGEGAFF.

This clonotype has only one observation. The V and J genes are TRBV5-1 and TRBJ2-5; tentative D call: TRBD2 (5 bases). With 2 bases removed from V and 1 base from J, the gap between germline ends came to 12 bases. This CDR3 is 15 amino acids long. Germline V gives CDR1 SGHRS, CDR2 YFSETQ. Written as DNA, the CDR3 is TGCGCCAGCAGCTTCGCTAGCAAGACCCAAGAGACCCAGTACTTC. Residues: CASSFASKTQETQYF.

This clonotype was counted a single time. One base away lies a much larger clone, so this may be a sequencing read error. The chain links TRBV6-2 or TRBV6-3 to TRBJ2-3; 9 bases fit TRBD1. V dropped 5 bases and J dropped 2; count of bases not matched to a gene: 5. CDR3 length equals 15 residues. Germline CDR1 MNHEY, CDR2 SVGEGT. DNA of the CDR3: TGTGCCAGCAGTGGACAGGGGCTCTCCACAGATACGCAGTATTTT. It translates to CASSGQGLSTDTQYF.

This clonotype showed up many times. The chain joins TRBV30 to TRBJ1-1; 7 bases fit TRBD1. CDR3 length: 13 residues. The germline V gene encodes CDR1 GTSNPN and CDR2 SVGIG (reference sequence). V shed 5 bases, J shed 1 base, and the junction held 4 bases outside the gene matches. The CDR3 protein is CAWGGQTNTEAFF. The CDR3 DNA reads as TGTGCCTGGGGGGGACAGACGAACACTGAAGCTTTCTTT. The whole variable domain, remainder taken from reference TRBV30 and TRBJ1-1, is SQTIHQWPATLVQPVGSPLSLECTVEGTSNPNLYWYRQAAGRGLQLLFYSVGIGQISSEVPQNLSASRPQDRQFILSSKKLLLSDSGFYLCAWGGQTNTEAFFGQGTRLTVV.

This clonotype showed up just a few times. V and J are TRBV3-1 and TRBJ2-7, with no clear D. Trimming shortened V by 4 bases and J by 2 bases, and 18 bases separated the two germline ends. This CDR3 comprises 16 residues. Germline values: CDR1 LGHDT, CDR2 YNNKEL (reference sequence). CDR3 region: CASSPTLSRAAYEQYF. For the CDR3, the DNA is TGTGCCAGCAGCCCCACCCTTTCCCGGGCTGCCTACGAGCAGTACTTC.

To note about this clonotype: An end of the junction differs from the germline gene, which may be a read error. The chain links TRBV18 to TRBJ1-1; D uncertain. The germline CDR1 and CDR2 sequences are KGHSH and LQKENI. The CDR3 extends over 13 amino acids. CDR3 region: CASSDLFNLGASF. DNA of the CDR3: TGTGCCAGCTCAGACCTCTTTAACCTTGGCGCTTCCTTT.

The chain combines TRBV20-1 with TRBJ2-5; TRBD1 agrees at 9 bases. The CDR3 runs 16 residues. Trimming removed 6 bases from V and 4 bases from J; junction bases left unmatched: 15. Per germline, CDR1 DFQATT and CDR2 SNEGSKA (reference sequence). The DNA of the CDR3 is TGCAGTGCCGCACAGGGGGCAGGCTTCGGGGGAGAGACCCAGTACTTC. Amino acids: CSAAQGAGFGGETQYF.

This clonotype has just a few counts. The chain is built from TRBV12-3 or TRBV12-4 and TRBJ2-5; no definite D call. The ends were cut back, 5 bases at V and 2 bases at J, with 15 bases in the middle. The CDR3 totals 15 residues. This chain's CDR3 is CASSPEKETQETQYF. The CDR3 DNA sequence: TGTGCCAGCAGTCCGGAAAAAGAAACTCAAGAGACCCAGTACTTC.

This clonotype was counted at least ten times. The DNA for the CDR3 is TGTGCCAGCAGCCAAGAACCCTTGGGGAGGGCCGCGAACATTCAGTACTTC. This sequence encodes CASSQEPLGRAANIQYF. The rearrangement uses TRBV3-1 and TRBJ2-4; 7 bases align to TRBD2. Unmatched junction bases numbered 12, after V lost 0 bases and J lost 7 bases. CDR3 length equals 17 residues. CDR1 LGHDT and CDR2 YNNKEL come from the germline V gene (reference sequence).

As concerns this clonotype: Just one base apart from a much larger clone, this may be a read error. This sequence joins TRBV7-8 and TRBJ2-5, with TRBD2 identical over 11 bases. The CDR3 covers 14 residues. Germline CDR1 is SGHVS and CDR2 is FQNEAQ. In DNA form, the CDR3 reads TGTGCCGGCAGCTGGGGACTAGCGGAAGAGACCCAGTACTTC. Protein product: CAGSWGLAEETQYF.

This chain links TRBV4-2 with TRBJ2-7; TRBD2 is a possible D gene (6 bases). The ends were cut back, 4 bases at V and 5 bases at J, with 15 bases in the middle. Germline CDR1 LGHNA, CDR2 YNFKEQ. The CDR3 covers 14 residues. In DNA form, the CDR3 reads TGTGCCAGCAGCCCGTCCGGGGGTTCGAACGAGCAGTACTTC. As protein: CASSPSGGSNEQYF.

V and J are TRBV7-9 and TRBJ2-2; D is perhaps TRBD2 (5 bases). This CDR3 is built from 14 residues. Germline V lookup: CDR1 SEHNR, CDR2 FQNEAQ (reference sequence). V dropped 5 bases and J dropped 5 bases, with 12 bases sitting between them. The CDR3 DNA sequence: TGTGCCAGCAGCCCTCCCGTAGCGACCGGGGAGCTGTTTTTT. It codes for CASSPPVATGELFF.

CDR3: CALGDSYSNQPQHF. The CDR3 DNA is TGTGCCCTCGGGGACAGCTATAGCAATCAGCCCCAGCATTTT. The chain couples TRBV28 to TRBJ1-5, with TRBD1 matching over 7 bases. The CDR3 has 14 amino acids. From germline, CDR1 is MDHEN and CDR2 SYDVKM. V shed 11 bases, J shed 0 bases, and the junction held 7 bases outside the gene matches.

This clonotype came up a few times. V usage is TRBV5-1 and J usage is TRBJ2-1, with 8 bases aligning to TRBD2. The V gene's germline CDR1 is SGHRS and CDR2 YFSETQ. The V and J ends lost 4 bases and 7 bases, in that order; junction bases with no gene match: 10. The CDR3 spans 15 residues. CDR3 sequence reads: CASSGQAGLVNEQFF. Here the CDR3 DNA reads TGCGCCAGCAGCGGGCAGGCGGGACTAGTGAATGAGCAGTTCTTC.